This T cell receptor (beta chain) is drawn from a study of blood T cells in healthy people across ages. With a J-beta primer mix and a sample-barcoded 5' primer, a second PCR ran about 6 to 11 cycles. Each CDR3 protein is one row after TCRdb ran MiXCR on the 5' RACE reads. The sample gives over 600,000 distinct CDR3 sequences, 20% to 25% of which show up once; under 4% is in the top ten. Germline lookup yields CDR1 LGHNT and CDR2 FRNRAP. V lost 6 bases and J lost 2; bases outside the gene matches: 3. This CDR3 region has 13 residues. This clonotype was obtained from a man aged 70 or older in good health. The V gene is TRBV12-5, the J gene TRBJ2-5; 7 bases fit TRBD1. Sequencing was carried out using blood. DNA of the CDR3: TGTGCTAGTGGCCAGGGACAGCAAGAGACCCAGTACTTC. Protein: CASGQGQQETQYF. Looking up the rest from reference TRBV12-5 and TRBJ2-5 gives the full variable domain: DARVTQTPRHKVTEMGQEVTMRCQPILGHNTVFWYRQTMMQGLELLAYFRNRAPLDDSGMPKDRFSAEMPDATLATLKIQPSEPRDSAVYFCASGQGQQETQYFGPGTRLLVL.